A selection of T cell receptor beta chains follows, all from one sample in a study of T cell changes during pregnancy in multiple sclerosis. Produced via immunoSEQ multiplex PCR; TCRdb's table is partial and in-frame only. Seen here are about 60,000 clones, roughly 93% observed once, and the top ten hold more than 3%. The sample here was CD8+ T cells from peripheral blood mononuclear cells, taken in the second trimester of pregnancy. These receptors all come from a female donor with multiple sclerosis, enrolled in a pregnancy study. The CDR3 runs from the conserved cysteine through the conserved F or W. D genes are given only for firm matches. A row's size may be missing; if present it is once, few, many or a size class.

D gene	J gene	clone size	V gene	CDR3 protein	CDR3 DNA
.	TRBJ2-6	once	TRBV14	CASSQEEGPSGANVLTF	TGTGCCAGCAGCCAAGAGGAGGGGCCCTCTGGGGCCAACGTCCTGACTTTC
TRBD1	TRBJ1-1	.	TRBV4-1	CASSQVLGQGTTEAFF	TGCGCCAGCAGCCAAGTTCTGGGACAGGGGACCACTGAAGCTTTCTTT
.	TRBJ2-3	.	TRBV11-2	CASSLGNLGDRTDTQYF	TGTGCCAGCAGCTTAGGCAACCTGGGAGACCGCACAGATACGCAGTATTTT
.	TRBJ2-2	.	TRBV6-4	CASTPGGEDTGELFF	TGTGCCAGCACCCCCGGGGGAGAGGACACCGGGGAGCTGTTTTTT
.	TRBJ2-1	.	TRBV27	CASSFRGAQFF	TGTGCCAGCAGTTTTCGGGGGGCGCAGTTCTTC
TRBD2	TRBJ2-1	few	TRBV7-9	CASSLPGLAAYNEQFF	TGTGCCAGCAGCTTACCGGGACTAGCGGCCTACAATGAGCAGTTCTTC
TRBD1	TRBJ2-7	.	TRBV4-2	CASSPMGDRAGYEQYF	TGTGCCAGCAGTCCCATGGGGGACAGGGCAGGTTACGAGCAGTACTTC
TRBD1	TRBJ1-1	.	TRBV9	CASSDGQGNEAFF	TGTGCCAGCAGCGACGGACAGGGGAATGAAGCTTTCTTT
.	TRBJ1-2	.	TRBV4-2	CASGQGGNYGYTF	TGTGCCAGCGGGCAGGGAGGGAACTATGGCTACACCTTC
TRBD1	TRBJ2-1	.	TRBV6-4	CASSRDSSYNEQFF	TGTGCCAGCAGCCGGGACAGCTCCTACAATGAGCAGTTCTTC
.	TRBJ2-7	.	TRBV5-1	CASSLGSAGNEQYF	TGCGCCAGCAGCTTGGGTAGCGCCGGAAACGAGCAGTACTTC
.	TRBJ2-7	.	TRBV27	CASSLGAGWEQYF	TGTGCCAGCAGTTTAGGGGCAGGGTGGGAGCAGTACTTC
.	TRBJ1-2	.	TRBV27	CASSSGVLHGYTF	TGTGCCAGCAGTTCGGGGGTTCTACATGGCTACACCTTC
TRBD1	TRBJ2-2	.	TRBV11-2	CASSSRGQGHPNTGELFF	TGTGCCAGCAGCTCGCGCGGACAGGGGCACCCGAACACCGGGGAGCTGTTTTTT
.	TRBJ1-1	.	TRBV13	CASSSPGLKGTEAFF	TGTGCCAGCAGCTCTCCGGGACTAAAAGGGACTGAAGCTTTCTTT
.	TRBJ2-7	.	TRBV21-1	CASSPQDRGEPYEQYF	TGTGCCAGCAGCCCCCAGGACAGGGGAGAGCCCTACGAGCAGTACTTC
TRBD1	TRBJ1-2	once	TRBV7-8	CASSFRDRGDDGYTF	TGTGCCAGCAGCTTCCGGGACAGGGGCGACGATGGCTACACCTTC
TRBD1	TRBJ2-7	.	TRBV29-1	CSVWTGGGYEQYF	TGCAGCGTCTGGACAGGGGGCGGCTACGAGCAGTACTTC
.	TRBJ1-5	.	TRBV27	CASSLQYNQPQHF	TGTGCCAGCAGCCTACAGTACAATCAGCCCCAGCATTTT
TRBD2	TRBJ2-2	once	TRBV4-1	CASSQDASGGSGELFF	TGCGCCAGCAGCCAAGATGCTAGCGGGGGGAGTGGGGAGCTGTTTTTT
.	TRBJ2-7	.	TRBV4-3	CASSQGRTYEQYF	TGCGCCAGCAGCCAAGGCAGGACCTACGAGCAGTACTTC
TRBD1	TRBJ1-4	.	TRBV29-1	CSARPLTGTGDEKLFF	TGCAGCGCCCGACCCTTAACCGGGACAGGGGACGAAAAACTGTTTTTT
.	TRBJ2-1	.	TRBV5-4	CASSQASSGNEQFF	TGTGCCAGCAGCCAGGCCTCATCTGGCAATGAGCAGTTCTTC
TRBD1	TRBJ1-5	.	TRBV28	CASSLDRNNQPQHF	TGTGCCAGCAGTTTGGACAGGAACAATCAGCCCCAGCATTTT
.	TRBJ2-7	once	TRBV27	CASSLSLTHSYEQYF	TGTGCCAGCAGTTTATCCCTCACACACTCCTACGAGCAGTACTTC
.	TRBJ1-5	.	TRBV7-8	CASSLVLGRPGWNQPQHF	TGTGCCAGCAGCTTAGTGTTAGGGCGGCCAGGGTGGAATCAGCCCCAGCATTTT
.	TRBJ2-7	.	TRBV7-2	CASSLDLTSEQYF	TGTGCCAGCAGCTTAGATCTTACATCCGAGCAGTACTTC
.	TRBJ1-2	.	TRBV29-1	CSVGGGRDGYTF	TGCAGCGTTGGGGGGGGTCGCGATGGCTACACCTTC
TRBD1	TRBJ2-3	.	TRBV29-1	CSVARDSSTDTQYF	TGCAGCGTTGCCCGGGACAGCAGTACAGATACGCAGTATTTT
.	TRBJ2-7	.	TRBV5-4	CASTTGGSQYF	TGTGCCAGCACCACCGGCGGGTCGCAGTACTTC
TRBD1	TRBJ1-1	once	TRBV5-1	CASSHDVTGMNTEAFF	TGCGCCAGCAGCCACGATGTGACAGGGATGAACACTGAAGCTTTCTTT
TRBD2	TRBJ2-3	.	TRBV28	CASSSGSPADTQYF	TGTGCCAGCTCAAGCGGGAGTCCCGCAGATACGCAGTATTTT
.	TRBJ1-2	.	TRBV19	CASSIGGVTGYTF	TGTGCCAGTAGTATAGGGGGGGTTACTGGCTACACCTTC
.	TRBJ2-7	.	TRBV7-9	CASSLLGNREQYF	TGTGCCAGCAGCTTACTAGGAAATCGCGAGCAGTACTTC
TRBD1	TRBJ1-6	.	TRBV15	CATSSIGQGIKSYNSPLHF	TGTGCCACCAGCAGCATCGGACAGGGGATTAAGTCCTATAATTCACCCCTCCACTTT
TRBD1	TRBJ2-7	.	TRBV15	CATSPGQGYEQYF	TGTGCCACCAGTCCGGGACAGGGGTACGAGCAGTACTTC
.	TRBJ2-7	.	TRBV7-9	CASSFGQGFYEQYF	TGTGCCAGCAGCTTCGGGCAGGGTTTCTACGAGCAGTACTTC
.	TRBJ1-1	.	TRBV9	CASSGRQDTEAFF	TGTGCCAGCAGCGGACGACAGGACACTGAAGCTTTCTTT
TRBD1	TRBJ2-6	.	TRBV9	CASSGSQGMRGANVLTF	TGTGCCAGCAGCGGATCACAGGGGATGAGGGGGGCCAACGTCCTGACTTTC
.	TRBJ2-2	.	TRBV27	CASSLGTSNTGELFF	TGTGCCAGCAGCCTCGGGACATCCAACACCGGGGAGCTGTTTTTT
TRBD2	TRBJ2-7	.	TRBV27	CASSGAGGMIYEQYF	TGTGCCAGCAGCGGGGCGGGAGGGATGATATACGAGCAGTACTTC
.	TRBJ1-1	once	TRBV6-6	CASSLYTGLPNTEAFF	TGTGCCAGCAGCCTTTATACGGGACTGCCGAACACTGAAGCTTTCTTT
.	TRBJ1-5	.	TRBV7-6	CAISRGFGQPQHF	TGTGCCATCTCTAGGGGGTTCGGTCAGCCCCAGCATTTT
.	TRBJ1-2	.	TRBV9	CASTPPGSDYGYTF	TGTGCCAGCACCCCCCCCGGGTCCGACTATGGCTACACCTTC
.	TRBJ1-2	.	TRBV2	CASSERAAYGYTF	TGTGCCAGCAGTGAGAGGGCAGCCTATGGCTACACCTTC
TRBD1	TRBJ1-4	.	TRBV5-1	CASSWETGYGEKLFF	TGCGCCAGCAGCTGGGAGACAGGGTACGGAGAAAAACTGTTTTTT
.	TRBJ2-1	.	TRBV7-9	CASSLPNNEQFF	TGTGCCAGCAGCTTACCCAACAATGAGCAGTTCTTC
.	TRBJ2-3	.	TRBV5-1	CASSWDSVTDTQYF	TGCGCCAGCAGCTGGGACTCCGTTACAGATACGCAGTATTTT
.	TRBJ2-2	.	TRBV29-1	CSVDAEGPAGELFF	TGCAGCGTTGATGCTGAGGGTCCGGCCGGGGAGCTGTTTTTT
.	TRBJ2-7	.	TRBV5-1	CASSLYEGSSYEQYF	TGCGCCAGCAGCTTATATGAAGGGAGCTCCTACGAGCAGTACTTC
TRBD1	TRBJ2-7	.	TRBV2	CASTYLDRRVYEQYF	TGTGCCAGCACCTACCTGGACAGGCGAGTCTACGAGCAGTACTTC
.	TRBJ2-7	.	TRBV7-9	CASSSPTRDEQYF	TGTGCCAGCAGCTCGCCCACCCGGGACGAGCAGTACTTC
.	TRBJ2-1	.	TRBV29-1	CSVEGAGRGAYNEQFF	TGCAGCGTTGAAGGGGCCGGACGGGGTGCCTACAATGAGCAGTTCTTC
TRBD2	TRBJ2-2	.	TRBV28	CASNTGGPDTGELFF	TGTGCCAGCAACACGGGAGGGCCAGACACCGGGGAGCTGTTTTTT